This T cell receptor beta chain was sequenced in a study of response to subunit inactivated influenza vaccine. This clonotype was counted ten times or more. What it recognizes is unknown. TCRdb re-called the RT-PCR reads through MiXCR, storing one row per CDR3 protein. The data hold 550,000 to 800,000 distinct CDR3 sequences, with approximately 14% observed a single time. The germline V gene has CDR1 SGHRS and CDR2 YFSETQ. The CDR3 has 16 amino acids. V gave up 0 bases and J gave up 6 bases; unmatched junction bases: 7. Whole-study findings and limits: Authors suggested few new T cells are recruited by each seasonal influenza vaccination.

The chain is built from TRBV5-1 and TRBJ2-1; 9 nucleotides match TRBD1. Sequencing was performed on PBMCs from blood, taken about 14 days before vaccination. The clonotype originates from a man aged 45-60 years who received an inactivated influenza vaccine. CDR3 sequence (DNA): TGCGCCAGCAGCTTGGCGATGGGACAGGGAGGCAATGAGCAGTTCTTC. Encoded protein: CASSLAMGQGGNEQFF.